This TCR beta chain comes out of a study of human T cells and chemical hapten exposure. At the level of the study: Patch tests applied 0.01% DPC to the upper back and were scored after 6 days. Notes on the study in general: Significantly more large CDR3 similarity clusters were formed by expanded TCRs than by controls. The count of PT1 expanded TCRs correlated positively with patch test score.

Time point defined: patch test 1, 2 weeks after DPC sensitization. Noted treatment: therapeutic diphenylcyclopropenone sensitization with weekly scalp DPC. This clonotype occurred many times. Its antigen is undetermined. Each CDR3 protein is one row after TCRdb ran MiXCR on the RACE reads. The profile shows about 340,000 distinct CDR3 sequences, about 7% of them singletons. V was clipped by 5 bases and J by 2 bases; unmatched bases: 5. The CDR3 runs to 15 residues. In germline, CDR1 is SNHLY, CDR2 FYNNEI. The clonotype was recovered from a woman aged 18-29 years with alopecia areata. Some clones in this sample may be carry-over from other donors' samples. The source was whole blood, collected in connection with sensitization to the hapten diphenylcyclopropenone (DPC). This chain links TRBV2 with TRBJ2-5; 10 bases line up with TRBD2. CDR3 loop: CASSRGTSAQETQYF. CDR3 bases: TGTGCCAGCAGTCGCGGGACTAGCGCTCAAGAGACCCAGTACTTC.